These 32 T cell receptor beta chains share one sample of origin, sequenced in a study of human T cells and chemical hapten exposure (dated by TCRdb to the early 2020s). Library preparation used RACE. Reads for this sample came from a NextSeq 500. Using fastp trimming at Q25 and MiXCR clonotype assembly, TCRdb reanalyzed the public sequencing data and kept in-frame beta chains. Each entry merges the rows of one CDR3 protein and shows their most common DNA and genes. This sample holds some 57,000 distinct CDR3 sequences; less than 10% were observed only once. The top ten constitute about 1.8% of the sample. The time point label for this specimen denotes: patch test 2, 6 weeks after DPC sensitization. This sample's treatment or condition label indicates: therapeutic diphenylcyclopropenone sensitization with weekly scalp DPC. Sequences were derived from whole blood, sampled in connection with sensitization to the hapten diphenylcyclopropenone (DPC). The source of these receptors is a woman between 45 and 65 years old with alopecia areata. Some clones in this sample may be carry-over from other donors' samples.

This clonotype was seen a few times. The chain employs TRBV5-4 and TRBJ2-6; no firm D call. The CDR3 sequence is 15 residues long. V was clipped by 2 bases and J by 0 bases, with 6 bases between them. Per the germline V gene, CDR1 is SGHNT and CDR2 is YYREEE (reference sequence). The DNA for the CDR3 is TGTGCCAGCAGCTTCTCGCGCTCTGGGGCCAACGTCCTGACTTTC. Translating gives CASSFSRSGANVLTF.

This clonotype was counted many times. V gene TRBV7-6 combines with J gene TRBJ1-1; no clear D. CDR1 SGHVS and CDR2 FNYEAQ come from the germline V gene. The CDR3 covers 12 residues. The germline V and J ends were trimmed by 5 bases and 6 bases, with 10 bases remaining between them. In DNA form, the CDR3 reads TGTGCCAGCAGCGGACCAAATCCTGAAGCTTTCTTT. Protein product: CASSGPNPEAFF.

This clonotype occurred many times. The chain is built from TRBV7-9 and TRBJ1-1; no definite D call. This CDR3 is 14 amino acids long. V was cut by 3 bases and J by 6 bases, with 14 bases left in between. Germline loops: CDR1 SEHNR, CDR2 FQNEAQ (reference sequence). CDR3 in DNA: TGTGCCAGCAGCTTTTCTACCGGGGTCCCTGAAGCTTTCTTT. Its translation: CASSFSTGVPEAFF.

The table lists this clonotype with many counts. The rearrangement joins TRBV6-5 to TRBJ1-6; D call uncertain. The CDR3 covers 20 residues. The ends were cut back, 9 bases at V and 14 bases at J, with 41 bases in the middle. Germline-derived CDR1 and CDR2 are MNHEY and SVGAGI. CDR3 sequence (DNA): TGTGCCAGTTCCGGATCTAATCCGGCCGGAGGGAATTTTCTGTTGTCATCCCTCCACTTT. Translated: CASSGSNPAGGNFLLSSLHF.

This clonotype was seen many times. The chain employs TRBV16 and TRBJ2-1, with TRBD2 as a possible D gene (5 bases). The length of the CDR3 is 15 residues. In germline, CDR1 is KGHSY, CDR2 FQNENV. Trimming took off 2 bases at V and 6 bases at J, with 14 bases between the two ends. In DNA, the CDR3 is TGTGCCAGCAGCCAAGATCGGCTAAGCGGCAATGAGCAGTTCTTC. This gives the protein CASSQDRLSGNEQFF.

This clonotype occurred many times. The chain combines TRBV21-1 with TRBJ1-3; whether TRBD1, the table's D call, matches the DNA was not checked. TRBV21-1 is listed as a pseudogene. This CDR3 contains 16 residues. This chain's CDR3 is CASSKHRTSSGNTIYF. CDR3 nucleotides: TGTGCCAGCAGCAAACACAGGACGAGCTCTGGAAACACCATATATTTT.

This clonotype appeared many times. The genes are TRBV5-1 and TRBJ2-3, with 7 bases that match TRBD2. Germline V gene lookup returns CDR1 SGHRS and CDR2 YFSETQ. The CDR3 contains 16 residues. The V segment lost 0 bases and the J segment 0 bases; nucleotides outside the gene matches: 4. The CDR3 DNA reads TGCGCCAGCAGCTTGGAGGCTAGCGGTAGCACAGATACGCAGTATTTT. Residues: CASSLEASGSTDTQYF.

This clonotype was recorded many times. The rearrangement links TRBV18 to TRBJ1-1; unclear D gene. Germline assignment: CDR1 KGHSH and CDR2 LQKENI. V lost 0 bases and J 1 base, leaving 6 bases between the germline ends. There are 14 residues in the CDR3. CDR3 in amino acids: CASSPPMGNTEAFF. The CDR3 DNA is TGTGCCAGCTCACCACCGATGGGGAACACTGAAGCTTTCTTT. Using reference TRBV18 and TRBJ1-1 for the parts outside the CDR3, the full variable domain is NAGVMQNPRHLVRRRGQEARLRCSPMKGHSHVYWYRQLPEEGLKFMVYLQKENIIDESGMPKERFSAEFPKEGPSILRIQQVVRGDSAAYFCASSPPMGNTEAFFGQGTRLTVV.

This clonotype was detected only a few times. The chain carries TRBV2 and TRBJ2-1; D unclear. The germline V gene encodes CDR1 SNHLY and CDR2 FYNNEI. V was cut by 8 bases and J by 1 base, with 9 bases left in between. There are 13 residues in the CDR3. CDR3 sequence (DNA): TGTGCCAGCGTATTAGAGTCCTACAATGAGCAGTTCTTC. Its translation is CASVLESYNEQFF.

The rearrangement links TRBV5-4 to TRBJ2-1; tentatively, D is TRBD2 (6 bases). Trimming took off 4 bases at V and 6 bases at J, with 17 bases between the two ends. Germline V lookup: CDR1 SGHNT, CDR2 YYREEE (reference sequence). CDR3 length equals 15 residues. CDR3 loop: CASSPGAGYGNEQFF. In DNA form, the CDR3 reads TGTGCCAGCAGCCCAGGCGCGGGATACGGCAATGAGCAGTTCTTC.

This chain uses TRBV6-1 with TRBJ2-1; 9 nucleotides align to TRBD1. Per germline, CDR1 MNHNS and CDR2 SASEGT. This CDR3 comprises 13 residues. J gave up 6 bases and V 6 bases, and 3 bases lay outside the gene matches. CDR3 amino acids: CASSEDRGNEQFF. As DNA, the CDR3 is TGTGCCAGCAGCGAGGACAGGGGCAATGAGCAGTTCTTC.

This chain connects TRBV3-1 to TRBJ2-5; 7 bases are shared with TRBD1. CDR1 and CDR2 from the germline V gene are LGHDT and YNNKEL (reference sequence). The CDR3 has 14 residues. V gave up 4 bases and J gave up 4 bases; unmatched junction bases: 6. DNA of the CDR3: TGTGCCAGCAGCCTGAGAGCAGGGGGAGAGACCCAGTACTTC. Encoded protein: CASSLRAGGETQYF.

This clonotype was counted between two and nine times. V and J are TRBV18 and TRBJ2-1, with unresolved D. This CDR3 is 18 amino acids long. Germline CDR1 is KGHSH and CDR2 is LQKENI. The germline V and J ends were trimmed by 3 bases and 6 bases, with 24 bases remaining between them. CDR3 region: CASSPNSTIAIGLNEQFF. CDR3 coding DNA: TGTGCCAGCTCACCGAACAGCACAATCGCGATCGGTCTCAATGAGCAGTTCTTC. The entire variable domain, with the rest obtained from reference TRBV18 and TRBJ2-1, is as follows: NAGVMQNPRHLVRRRGQEARLRCSPMKGHSHVYWYRQLPEEGLKFMVYLQKENIIDESGMPKERFSAEFPKEGPSILRIQQVVRGDSAAYFCASSPNSTIAIGLNEQFFGPGTRLTVL.

This clonotype was seen at least ten times. V gene TRBV7-2 combines with J gene TRBJ1-1; D not resolved. Trimming cost V 6 bases and J 10 bases, with 21 bases left between them. This CDR3 has 14 amino acids. Germline V gene data show CDR1 as SGHTA and CDR2 as FQGNSA. The CDR3 protein is CASRFGGQNGVAFF. Here the CDR3 DNA reads TGTGCCAGCAGGTTTGGCGGGCAGAACGGAGTAGCTTTCTTT.

In its sample, this clonotype was seen a few times. The chain links TRBV29-1 to TRBJ1-1; 7 bases map to TRBD1. V trimming: 4 bases; J trimming: 4 bases; junction bases outside the gene matches: 9. The CDR3 has 14 residues. Looked up from germline, CDR1 is SQVTM and CDR2 is ANQGSEA. This CDR3 reads CSVAQGGRGTEAFF. The CDR3 DNA follows: TGCAGCGTTGCCCAGGGGGGACGGGGCACTGAAGCTTTCTTT.

This rearrangement joins TRBV5-1 to TRBJ2-7, with D hard to call. The germline V gene has CDR1 SGHRS and CDR2 YFSETQ. The CDR3 has 14 amino acids. Trimming left V 0 bases short and J 2 bases short, with 9 bases between. The CDR3, as DNA: TGCGCCAGCAGCTTGGTGGTTATGCCCTACGAGCAGTACTTC. Translation gives CASSLVVMPYEQYF.

The rearrangement uses TRBV28 and TRBJ1-6; 8 positions agree with TRBD1. Germline-derived CDR1 and CDR2 are MDHEN and SYDVKM. The CDR3 loop spans 17 amino acids. The trim removed 6 bases at V and 7 bases at J, leaving 14 bases unmatched. In DNA, the CDR3 is TGTGCCAGCAGCCCCGTTCACCAGGGGGCGAAAAATTCACCCCTCCACTTT. Amino acid sequence: CASSPVHQGAKNSPLHF. Full variable domain (rest looked up from reference TRBV28 and TRBJ1-6): DVKVTQSSRYLVKRTGEKVFLECVQDMDHENMFWYRQDPGLGLRLIYFSYDVKMKEKGDIPEGYSVSREKKERFSLILESASTNQTSMYLCASSPVHQGAKNSPLHFGNGTRLTVT.

This clonotype occurred many times. The chain recombines TRBV6-1 with TRBJ1-2, with 11 bases lining up with TRBD1. There are 15 residues in the CDR3. Germline loops: CDR1 MNHNS, CDR2 SASEGT. V lost 6 bases to trimming and J lost 3 bases; unmatched junction nucleotides: 6. The CDR3 is CASSLMDRGHYGYTF. The CDR3 nucleotides are TGTGCCAGCAGCCTGATGGACAGGGGGCACTATGGCTACACCTTC.

This chain joins TRBV3-1 and TRBJ1-2; no reliable D call. This CDR3 spans 11 amino acids. V was trimmed by 5 bases and J by 6 bases, leaving 7 bases between them. The germline CDR1 and CDR2 sequences are LGHDT and YNNKEL (reference sequence). The CDR3 sequence: CASSTHHGYTF. The CDR3 coding sequence is TGTGCCAGCAGCACCCACCATGGCTACACCTTC. Drawing the rest from reference TRBV3-1 and TRBJ1-2, the complete variable domain is DTAVSQTPKYLVTQMGNDKSIKCEQNLGHDTMYWYKQDSKKFLKIMFSYNNKELIINETVPNRFSPKSPDKAHLNLHINSLELGDSAVYFCASSTHHGYTFGSGTRLTVV.

In DNA form, the CDR3 reads TGCAGCGTTGTTCGTCGGGGATCCTACGAGCAGTACTTC. It codes for CSVVRRGSYEQYF. The chain recombines TRBV29-1 with TRBJ2-7; TRBD2 is a possible D gene (5 bases). Germline-derived CDR1 and CDR2 are SQVTM and ANQGSEA. This CDR3 contains 13 residues. Trimming took off 4 bases at V and 1 base at J, with 11 bases between the two ends.

This clonotype has at least ten counts. The rearrangement joins TRBV21-1 to TRBJ2-7; the table's TRBD1 call for D was not verified on the DNA. TRBV21-1 is described as a pseudogene. This CDR3 contains 15 residues. The CDR3 DNA follows: TGTGCCAGCAGCAAGGATCCGGGACAGAGCTACGAGCAGTACTTC. Translation: CASSKDPGQSYEQYF.

This clonotype was seen more than once but under ten times. This chain links TRBV4-1 with TRBJ1-1; TRBD1 might be the D (5 bases). The CDR3 is 15 residues long. V lost 3 bases and J lost 4, with 15 bases in between. The germline gives CDR1 MGHRA, CDR2 YSYEKL. The CDR3 protein is CASSHGQGEFTEAFF. The CDR3 nucleotides are TGCGCCAGCAGCCACGGACAAGGGGAATTCACTGAAGCTTTCTTT.

This clonotype was picked up many times. The chain is built from TRBV6-5 and TRBJ2-5; 11 bases fit TRBD2. The CDR3 is made up of 13 amino acids. Germline CDR1 reads MNHEY; CDR2 reads SVGAGI. V was pared by 9 bases and J by 5 bases, with 5 bases of the junction left unmatched. The CDR3 bases are TGTGCCAGGGATACTAGCGGGAGTGAGACCCAGTACTTC. It codes for CARDTSGSETQYF.

This clonotype has more than one count but fewer than ten. The V and J genes are TRBV29-1 and TRBJ2-7; the match to TRBD2 covers 8 bases. The CDR3 contains 13 residues. CDR1 SQVTM and CDR2 ANQGSEA come from the germline V gene. Trimming cost V 6 bases and J 3 bases; bases outside gene matches: 7. CDR3 nucleotides: TGCAGCGTCGCGGGGGGACCCGGCTACGAGCAGTACTTC. It specifies CSVAGGPGYEQYF.

This sequence joins TRBV28 and TRBJ1-1; 7 bases line up with TRBD1. This CDR3 spans 13 amino acids. J was trimmed by 8 bases and V by 2 bases; bases with no gene match: 5. Germline V gene sequence: CDR1 MDHEN, CDR2 SYDVKM. The CDR3 sequence is CASSLGQQGEAFF. CDR3 DNA sequence: TGTGCCAGCAGTTTAGGTCAACAGGGGGAAGCTTTCTTT.

The rearrangement links TRBV6-6 to TRBJ1-1; perhaps TRBD1 as D (6 bases). Germline-derived CDR1 and CDR2 are MNHNY and SVGAGI (reference sequence). The CDR3 totals 14 residues. V lost 5 bases and J 3 bases, leaving 13 bases between the germline ends. CDR3 loop: CASSQQGFDTEAFF. Here the CDR3 DNA reads TGTGCCAGCAGTCAACAGGGCTTTGACACTGAAGCTTTCTTT.

The chain carries TRBV25-1 and TRBJ2-6; D not certain. Germline assignment: CDR1 MGHDK and CDR2 SYGVNS. The CDR3 totals 13 residues. Trimming cost V 8 bases and J 2 bases, with 7 bases left between them. CDR3 coding DNA: TGTGCCAGCCTTAGGGCTGGGGCCAACGTCCTGACTTTC. It translates to CASLRAGANVLTF.

In this sample, this clonotype turned up many times. V is TRBV3-1 and J is TRBJ2-2, with D hard to call. V was pared by 1 base and J by 4 bases, with 4 bases between. This CDR3 comprises 13 residues. Germline V gene lookup returns CDR1 LGHDT and CDR2 YNNKEL (reference sequence). This CDR3 reads CASSQVSTGELFF. CDR3 coding DNA: TGTGCCAGCAGCCAAGTAAGCACCGGGGAGCTGTTTTTT.

The chain uses TRBV2 and TRBJ1-2; D possibly corresponds to TRBD1 (5 bases). CDR1 and CDR2 (germline): SNHLY, FYNNEI. The CDR3 totals 14 residues. The V and J ends lost 6 bases and 8 bases respectively, with 19 bases between them. The chain's CDR3 is CASRGTLLTMGYTF. The CDR3 coding sequence is TGTGCCAGCAGGGGGACTCTATTAACTATGGGCTACACCTTC.

The chain recombines TRBV3-1 with TRBJ2-5; possible D gene TRBD2, 5 bases. CDR1 is LGHDT, CDR2 YNNKEL, per germline (reference sequence). This CDR3 has 13 residues. Between the trimmed V and J ends, which lost 2 bases and 5 bases, there was a span of 9 bases. The CDR3 region has the DNA TGTGCCAGCAGCCAAACTAGGATCGAGACCCAGTACTTC. Its translation: CASSQTRIETQYF.

This clonotype was detected only a few times. This rearrangement joins TRBV7-6 to TRBJ2-3; 10 positions match TRBD1. The CDR3 is made up of 16 amino acids. Germline lookup yields CDR1 SGHVS and CDR2 FNYEAQ. Trimming cost V 3 bases and J 3 bases; bases outside gene matches: 6. The CDR3 nucleotides read TGTGCCAGCAGCTTCCGGGACAGGGGTCGGACAGATACGCAGTATTTT. The encoded protein is CASSFRDRGRTDTQYF.

The chain carries TRBV21-1 and TRBJ1-1; the table's D call, TRBD1, was not checked against the DNA. TRBV21-1 is a listed pseudogene. The CDR3 sequence is 13 residues long. The CDR3 sequence is CASSKGQTPEAFF. In DNA, the CDR3 is TGTGCCAGCAGCAAAGGACAAACCCCCGAAGCTTTCTTT.